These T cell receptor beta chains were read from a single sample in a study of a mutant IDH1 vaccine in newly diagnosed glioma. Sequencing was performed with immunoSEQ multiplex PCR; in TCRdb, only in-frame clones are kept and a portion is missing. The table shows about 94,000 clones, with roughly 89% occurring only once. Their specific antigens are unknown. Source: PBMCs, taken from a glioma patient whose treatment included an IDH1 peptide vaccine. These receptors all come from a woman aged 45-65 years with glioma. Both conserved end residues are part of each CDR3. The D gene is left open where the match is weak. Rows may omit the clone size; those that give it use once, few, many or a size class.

DNA: TGTGCCAGTAGTTTAGGACAAGGACCTGATAATTCACCCCTCCACTTT; CDR3: CASSLGQGPDNSPLHF; size: -; V: TRBV19; J: TRBJ1-6; D: -
DNA: TGTGCCAGTAGTATATACAATGAGCAGTTCTTC; CDR3: CASSIYNEQFF; size: -; V: TRBV19; J: TRBJ2-1; D: -
DNA: TGTGCCAGCAGTTCCCAGGGGCACAATGAGCAGTTCTTC; CDR3: CASSSQGHNEQFF; size: -; V: TRBV6-1; J: TRBJ2-1; D: -
DNA: TGCGCCAGCAGCCAAGTGGAAATTGAAAAACTGTTTTTT; CDR3: CASSQVEIEKLFF; size: once; V: TRBV4-1; J: TRBJ1-4; D: -
DNA: TGTGCCAGCTCACCGCTCGGGACTAGTACAGATACGCAGTATTTT; CDR3: CASSPLGTSTDTQYF; size: -; V: TRBV18; J: TRBJ2-3; D: TRBD2
DNA: TGTGCCAGCAGCCCGAGACGGAGATTGGGGAATGAGCAGTTCTTC; CDR3: CASSPRRRLGNEQFF; size: -; V: TRBV7-9; J: TRBJ2-1; D: -
DNA: TGTGCCAGCTCACGAAGAGCAGCGGAGTCGCAGTTCTTC; CDR3: CASSRRAAESQFF; size: -; V: TRBV18; J: TRBJ2-1; D: -
DNA: TGTGCCAGCAGCCCCCGAGGGGAGGGTTACGATACGCAGTATTTT; CDR3: CASSPRGEGYDTQYF; size: -; V: TRBV27; J: TRBJ2-3; D: TRBD2
DNA: TGTGCCAGCAGCGACACACTAGGCGGGAGTGGCACAGATACGCAGTATTTT; CDR3: CASSDTLGGSGTDTQYF; size: -; V: TRBV9; J: TRBJ2-3; D: TRBD2
DNA: TGTGCCATCAGTGAGTCGATGATCACTTACGAGCAGTACTTC; CDR3: CAISESMITYEQYF; size: -; V: TRBV10-3; J: TRBJ2-7; D: -
DNA: TGCGCCAGCAGTTGGACGGCCTCAAGCTCCCACTTT; CDR3: CASSWTASSSHF; size: -; V: TRBV10-2; J: TRBJ1-6; D: -
DNA: TGTGCCAGCAGCCCTCAATGGGGACAACTGGAGACCCAGTACTTC; CDR3: CASSPQWGQLETQYF; size: once; V: TRBV5-8; J: TRBJ2-5; D: -
DNA: TGTGCCAGCAGCTCCCGAGGGGTGGATGAAAAACTGTTTTTT; CDR3: CASSSRGVDEKLFF; size: -; V: TRBV6-5; J: TRBJ1-4; D: -
DNA: TGCGCCAGCAGTGAGTCCCCAAGCCTCGGGGGGGAGCTGTTTTTT; CDR3: CASSESPSLGGELFF; size: once; V: TRBV10-2; J: TRBJ2-2; D: -
DNA: TGTGCCAGCAGTTTGAGGACTAGCGGGAGTGAGACCCAGTACTTC; CDR3: CASSLRTSGSETQYF; size: -; V: TRBV28; J: TRBJ2-5; D: TRBD2
DNA: TGTGCCAGCAGTTCCTGGGTCCGCAATGAGCAGTTCTTC; CDR3: CASSSWVRNEQFF; size: -; V: TRBV28; J: TRBJ2-1; D: -
DNA: TGTGCCTGGAGAGAAGAACAGGACACTGAAGCTTTCTTT; CDR3: CAWREEQDTEAFF; size: -; V: TRBV30; J: TRBJ1-1; D: -
DNA: TGCAGTGCTAGAGGCCGGACAGGGCGAAACTTC; CDR3: CSARGRTGRNF; size: -; V: TRBV20-1; J: TRBJ2-4; D: TRBD1
DNA: TGCAGCGTTGTTCCGGACAGGGCAGGCTACACCTTC; CDR3: CSVVPDRAGYTF; size: -; V: TRBV29-1; J: TRBJ1-2; D: TRBD1
DNA: TGTGCCAGCAGCCCCAGTGGGCAGGGAAGGCATCAGCCCCAGCATTTT; CDR3: CASSPSGQGRHQPQHF; size: few; V: TRBV28; J: TRBJ1-5; D: -
DNA: TGTGCCAGCAGGATAACAGGGAACTCCTATGAAAAACTGTTTTTT; CDR3: CASRITGNSYEKLFF; size: -; V: TRBV6-1; J: TRBJ1-4; D: -
DNA: TGTGCCAGCAGTTTAGGGTGGGGGGCTGATCAGCCCCAGCATTTT; CDR3: CASSLGWGADQPQHF; size: -; V: TRBV27; J: TRBJ1-5; D: -